This record covers a single T cell receptor beta chain. Its antigen is currently unknown. Using a J-beta primer mix together with a sample-barcoded 5' primer, a second PCR was run for roughly 7 to 12 cycles. Every cDNA molecule carried a tag from a template-switch adaptor bearing 12 random nucleotides. One entry per CDR3 protein results from TCRdb running MiXCR on the 5' RACE reads. The sample yields 600,000 to 650,000 distinct CDR3 sequences, around 54% seen once. This entry comes from a study of blood T cells in healthy people across ages. Regarding the study as a whole: Changes in expanded clonotypes were possibly confounded, as the CMV status of donors was unknown.

Germline CDR1 DFQATT, CDR2 SNEGSKA (reference sequence). Trimming removed 5 bases at V and 2 bases at J, with 26 bases between. This CDR3 has 18 amino acids. The donors, all healthy, were Caucasians living in Russia, aged about 6 to 95. The V gene is TRBV20-1, the J gene TRBJ2-3; possible D gene TRBD2, 6 bases. The sequence derives from a man in his 60s in good health. Sequenced: blood. The chain's CDR3 is CSAFPPRLGTNPTDTQYF. The CDR3 bases are TGCAGTGCTTTTCCCCCCAGACTAGGCACCAACCCCACAGATACGCAGTATTTT.